Below are 11 T cell receptor beta chains sequenced from a single sample in a study of molecular identifiers for immune sequencing clone quantification. TCRdb redid the calling of the PCR reads with MiXCR, one entry per CDR3 protein. The table has about 100,000 distinct CDR3 sequences, 36% seen once. The sequencing input was naive CD8+ T cells from blood, with Jurkat cell RNA spiked in. Subset here: FACS-sorted CD8+CD4-CCR7+CD45RA+ naive T cells. The receptor source for this set is a human donor in good health. Some libraries in this study had Jurkat cell RNA spiked in.

This clonotype was recorded many times. The V gene is TRBV5-1, the J gene TRBJ1-1; D gene unclear. Trimming stripped 1 base from V and 8 bases from J, with 6 bases between. CDR3 size: 11 residues. CDR1 and CDR2 (germline): SGHRS, YFSETQ. CDR3 residues: CASSLSGEAFF. CDR3 DNA: TGCGCCAGCAGCTTGTCGGGCGAAGCTTTCTTT.

By frequency in the sample, this clonotype is medium-sized. The V gene is TRBV29-1, the J gene TRBJ1-1; no reliable D call. V was trimmed by 7 bases and J by 0 bases, leaving 9 bases between them. Germline V lookup: CDR1 SQVTM, CDR2 ANQGSEA. The CDR3 runs to 12 residues. The CDR3 region has the DNA TGCAGCGCGGACGGTATGAACACTGAAGCTTTCTTT. Protein: CSADGMNTEAFF.

The V call is TRBV20-1, the J call TRBJ2-3; D possibly uses TRBD1 or TRBD2 (6 bases each). V shed 0 bases and J shed 6 bases, with 10 bases lying between them. The CDR3 has 13 amino acids. Germline lookup yields CDR1 DFQATT and CDR2 SNEGSKA (reference sequence). The CDR3 DNA is TGCAGTGCTAGAGAAAGGGGGGTCGATACGCAGTATTTT. This sequence encodes CSARERGVDTQYF.

This clonotype was picked up one time. A read error may be the cause here, since a much bigger clone is one base away. V usage is TRBV27 and J usage is TRBJ2-3, with D maybe TRBD1 (6 bases). CDR3 size: 15 residues. Germline values: CDR1 MNHEY, CDR2 SMNVEV (reference sequence). The CDR3 region has the DNA TGTGCCAGCACCTCTTTGACAGGAAGCACAGCTACGCAGTATTTT. Protein sequence: CASTSLTGSTATQYF.

J is TRBJ1-1 and V is TRBV27; a possible D gene is TRBD1 (6 bases). The CDR3 spans 11 residues. The germline V gene encodes CDR1 MNHEY and CDR2 SMNVEV (reference sequence). V lost 2 bases and J 10 bases, leaving 8 bases between the germline ends. The DNA for the CDR3 is TGTGCCAGCAGTTTACGAGGGGGAGCTTTCTTT. The encoded protein is CASSLRGGAFF.

A note on this clonotype: A much larger clone is a single base away; this may be a read error. The chain carries TRBV28 and TRBJ1-5; 9 bases map to TRBD1. J gave up 4 bases and V 5 bases, and 12 bases lay outside the gene matches. The CDR3 consists of 17 residues. In germline, CDR1 is MDHEN, CDR2 SYDVKM. The CDR3 nucleotides are TGTGCCAGCAGTCGCGGACAGGGGCTTATTGAGAATCAGCCCCAGCATTTT. As protein: CASSRGQGLIENQPQHF.

The rearrangement uses TRBV4-2 and TRBJ2-7, with D maybe TRBD2 (6 bases). The V gene lost 1 base and the J gene lost 1 base, with 11 bases spanning the gap. CDR1 and CDR2 from the germline V gene are LGHNA and YNFKEQ. This CDR3 spans 15 amino acids. The CDR3 DNA reads as TGTGCCAGCAGCCAAGCCCCGGCGGGATCCTACGAGCAGTACTTC. This gives the protein CASSQAPAGSYEQYF.

As concerns this clonotype: It may be a read error: a sequence one base away is much more abundant. This chain links TRBV6-5 with TRBJ1-1; tentatively, D is TRBD1 (6 bases). This CDR3 spans 13 amino acids. Germline-derived CDR1 and CDR2 are MNHEY and SVGAGI. The V end was cut by 3 bases, the J end by 3 bases, with 8 bases between. The CDR3 DNA follows: TGTGCCAGCAGTTATACAGGGCACACTGAAGCTTTCTTT. The encoded protein is CASSYTGHTEAFF.

The chain is built from TRBV27 and TRBJ1-5; D call uncertain. V lost 3 bases and J 1 base, leaving 7 bases between the germline ends. Germline V lookup: CDR1 MNHEY, CDR2 SMNVEV (reference sequence). The CDR3 extends over 14 amino acids. CDR3: CASSLVGSNQPQHF. Here the CDR3 DNA reads TGTGCCAGCAGTTTGGTAGGGAGCAATCAGCCCCAGCATTTT.

This clonotype showed up many times. The chain is built from TRBV23-1 and TRBJ2-5; maybe TRBD1 (6 bases). TRBV23-1 is identified as an open reading frame with a role that is uncertain. The CDR3 spans 14 residues. Trimming removed 2 bases from V and 5 bases from J, with 12 bases in between. CDR3 sequence reads: CASSQAGVRETQYF. CDR3 coding DNA: TGCGCCAGCAGTCAAGCAGGGGTCCGGGAGACCCAGTACTTC.

This rearrangement joins TRBV6-2 or TRBV6-3 to TRBJ1-5; TRBD1 matches at 10 bases. Trimming took 7 bases from V and 6 from J; bases not matched to a gene: 3. The CDR3 sequence is 13 residues long. Germline values: CDR1 MNHEY, CDR2 SVGEGT. In DNA, the CDR3 is TGTGCCAGCACGGACAGGGGGGGTCAGCCCCAGCATTTT. Its translation is CASTDRGGQPQHF.